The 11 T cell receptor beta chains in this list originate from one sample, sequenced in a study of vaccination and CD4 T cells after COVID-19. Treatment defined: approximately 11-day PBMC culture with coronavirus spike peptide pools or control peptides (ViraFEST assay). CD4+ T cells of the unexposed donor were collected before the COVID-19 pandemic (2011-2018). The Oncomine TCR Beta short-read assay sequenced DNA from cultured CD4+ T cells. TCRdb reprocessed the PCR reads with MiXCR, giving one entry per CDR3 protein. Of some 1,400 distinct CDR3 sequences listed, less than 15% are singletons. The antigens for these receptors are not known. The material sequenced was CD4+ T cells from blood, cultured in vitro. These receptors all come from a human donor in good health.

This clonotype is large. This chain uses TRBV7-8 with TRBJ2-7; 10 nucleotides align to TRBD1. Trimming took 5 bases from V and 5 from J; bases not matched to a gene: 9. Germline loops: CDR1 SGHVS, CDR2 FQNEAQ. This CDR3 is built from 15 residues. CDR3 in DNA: TGTGCCAGCAGCCGGGGTAGGACAGGGGGTGACGAGCAGTACTTC. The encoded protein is CASSRGRTGGDEQYF.

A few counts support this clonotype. The CDR3 bases are TGTGCCAGCAGCTCAGGCGTGGATGGCTACACCTTC. This gives the protein CASSSGVDGYTF. V usage is TRBV7-8 and J usage is TRBJ1-2; D not certain. Germline V CDR1 and CDR2: SGHVS, FQNEAQ. The CDR3 loop spans 12 amino acids. V was trimmed by 4 bases and J by 6 bases, leaving 9 bases between them.

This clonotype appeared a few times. CDR3 bases: TGTGCCAGCAGCCCCGCCGCGTCGGGTAATGAAAAACTGTTTTTT. Its translation: CASSPAASGNEKLFF. This chain links TRBV7-9 with TRBJ1-4; D gene ambiguous. This CDR3 is 15 amino acids long. Germline CDR1 reads SEHNR; CDR2 reads FQNEAQ (reference sequence). V lost 5 bases to trimming and J lost 4 bases, with 14 bases between them.

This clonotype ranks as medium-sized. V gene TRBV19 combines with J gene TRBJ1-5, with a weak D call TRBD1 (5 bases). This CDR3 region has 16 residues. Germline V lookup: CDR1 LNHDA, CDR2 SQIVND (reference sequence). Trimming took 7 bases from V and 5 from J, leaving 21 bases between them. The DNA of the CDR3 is TGTGCCAGTAAAGATAATCCCGTTCAGGGTCATCAGCCCCAGCATTTT. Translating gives CASKDNPVQGHQPQHF. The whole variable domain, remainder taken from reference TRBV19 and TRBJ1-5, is DGGITQSPKYLFRKEGQNVTLSCEQNLNHDAMYWYRQDPGQGLRLIYYSQIVNDFQKGDIAEGYSVSREKKESFPLTVTSAQKNPTAFYLCASKDNPVQGHQPQHFGDGTRLSIL.

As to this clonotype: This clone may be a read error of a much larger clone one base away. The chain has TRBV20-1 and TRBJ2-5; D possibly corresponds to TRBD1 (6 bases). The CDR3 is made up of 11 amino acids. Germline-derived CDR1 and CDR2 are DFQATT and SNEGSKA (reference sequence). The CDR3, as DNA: TGCAGAGCAACACAGGGAGAGACCCAGTACTTC. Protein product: CRATQGETQYF.

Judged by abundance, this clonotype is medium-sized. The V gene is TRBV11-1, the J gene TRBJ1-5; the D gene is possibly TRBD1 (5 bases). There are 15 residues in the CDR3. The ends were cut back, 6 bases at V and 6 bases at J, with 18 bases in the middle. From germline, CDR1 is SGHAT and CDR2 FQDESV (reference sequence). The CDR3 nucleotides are TGTGCCAGCAGTCAAGGGACCAGGGTTGGTCAGCCCCAGCATTTT. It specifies CASSQGTRVGQPQHF.

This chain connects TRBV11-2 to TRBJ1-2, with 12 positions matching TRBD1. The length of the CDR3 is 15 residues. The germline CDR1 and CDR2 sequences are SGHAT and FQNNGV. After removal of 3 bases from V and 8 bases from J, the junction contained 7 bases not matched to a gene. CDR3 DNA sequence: TGTGCCAGCAGCTTGGGACAGGGGGCAACTTACGGCTACACCTTC. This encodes CASSLGQGATYGYTF.

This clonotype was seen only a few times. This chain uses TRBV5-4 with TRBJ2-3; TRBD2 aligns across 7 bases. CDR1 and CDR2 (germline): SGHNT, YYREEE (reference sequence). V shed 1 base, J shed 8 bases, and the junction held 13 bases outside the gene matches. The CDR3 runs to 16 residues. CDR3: CASSLSGTVPRGTQYF. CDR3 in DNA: TGTGCCAGCAGCTTGAGCGGGACGGTTCCCCGGGGTACGCAGTATTTT. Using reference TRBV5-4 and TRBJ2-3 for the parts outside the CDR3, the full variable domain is ETGVTQSPTHLIKTRGQQVTLRCSSQSGHNTVSWYQQALGQGPQFIFQYYREEENGRGNFPPRFSGLQFPNYSSELNVNALELDDSALYLCASSLSGTVPRGTQYFGPGTRLTVL.

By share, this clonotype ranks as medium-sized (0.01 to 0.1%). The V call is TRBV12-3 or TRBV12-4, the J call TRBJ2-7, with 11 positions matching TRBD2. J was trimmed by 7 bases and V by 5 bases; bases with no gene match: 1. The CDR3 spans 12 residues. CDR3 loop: CASSRTSGEQYF. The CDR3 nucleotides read TGTGCCAGCAGTCGGACTAGCGGGGAGCAGTACTTC.

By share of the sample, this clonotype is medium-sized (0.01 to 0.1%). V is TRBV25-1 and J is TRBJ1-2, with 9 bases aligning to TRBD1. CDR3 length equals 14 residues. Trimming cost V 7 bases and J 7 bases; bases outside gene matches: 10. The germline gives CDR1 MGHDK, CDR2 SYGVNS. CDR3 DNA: TGTGCCAGCACCGGGGACAGGGAGCTTCGTGGCTACACCTTC. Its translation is CASTGDRELRGYTF.

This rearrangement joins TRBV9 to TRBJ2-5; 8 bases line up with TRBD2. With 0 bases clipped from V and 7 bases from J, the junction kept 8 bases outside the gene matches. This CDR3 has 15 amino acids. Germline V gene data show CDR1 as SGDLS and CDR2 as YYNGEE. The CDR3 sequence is CASSVGAGGGWTQYF. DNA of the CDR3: TGTGCCAGCAGCGTAGGGGCGGGGGGTGGATGGACCCAGTACTTC.